This T cell receptor beta chain originates from a study of immune evolution from preneoplasia to lung adenocarcinoma. Between the mid-2010s and the late 2010s, patients underwent resection in Japan or China. The CDR3 spans 11 residues. V was cut by 6 bases and J by 7 bases, with 9 bases left in between. Germline CDR1 is SGHVS and CDR2 is FNYEAQ. Measured with immunoSEQ multiplex PCR; TCRdb has only the in-frame clones, and not every one. The sample has about 4,000 clones, more than 65% seen once. The TCR was taken from a person aged 70 to 85 with lung adenocarcinoma. The chain recombines TRBV7-6 with TRBJ1-1, with D unresolved. The source material was FFPE adjacent normal lung tissue. CDR3 protein: CASSRTLEAFF. DNA of the CDR3: TGTGCCAGCAGTAGGACCCTTGAAGCTTTCTTT.